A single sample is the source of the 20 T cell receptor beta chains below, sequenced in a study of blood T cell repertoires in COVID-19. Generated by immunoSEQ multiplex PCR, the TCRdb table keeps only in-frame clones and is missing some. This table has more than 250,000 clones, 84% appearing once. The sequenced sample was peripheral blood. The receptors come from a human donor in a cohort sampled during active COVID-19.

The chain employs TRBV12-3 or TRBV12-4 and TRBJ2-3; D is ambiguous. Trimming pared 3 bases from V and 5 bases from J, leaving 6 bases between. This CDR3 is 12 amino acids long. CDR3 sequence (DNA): TGTGCCAGCAGTTTTTTCGGAGATACGCAGTATTTT. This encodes CASSFFGDTQYF.

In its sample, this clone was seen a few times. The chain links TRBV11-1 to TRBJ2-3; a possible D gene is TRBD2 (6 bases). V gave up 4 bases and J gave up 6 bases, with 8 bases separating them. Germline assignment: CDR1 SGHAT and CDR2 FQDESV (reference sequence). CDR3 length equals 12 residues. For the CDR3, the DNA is TGTGCCAGCAGCTCTCGGGGGGATACGCAGTATTTT. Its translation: CASSSRGDTQYF.

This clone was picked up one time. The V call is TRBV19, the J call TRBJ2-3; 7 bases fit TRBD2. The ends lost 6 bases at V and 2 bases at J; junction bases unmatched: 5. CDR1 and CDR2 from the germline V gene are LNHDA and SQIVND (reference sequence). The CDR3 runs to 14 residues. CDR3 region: CASSSGTTTDTQYF. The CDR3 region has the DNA TGTGCCAGTAGCTCCGGGACTACCACAGATACGCAGTATTTT.

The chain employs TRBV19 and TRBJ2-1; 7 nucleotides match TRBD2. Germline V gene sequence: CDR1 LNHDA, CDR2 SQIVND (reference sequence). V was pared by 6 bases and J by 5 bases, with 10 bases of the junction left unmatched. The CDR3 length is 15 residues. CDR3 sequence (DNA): TGTGCCAGTAGGGGCTCGGGACTACCGAACAATGAGCAGTTCTTC. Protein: CASRGSGLPNNEQFF.

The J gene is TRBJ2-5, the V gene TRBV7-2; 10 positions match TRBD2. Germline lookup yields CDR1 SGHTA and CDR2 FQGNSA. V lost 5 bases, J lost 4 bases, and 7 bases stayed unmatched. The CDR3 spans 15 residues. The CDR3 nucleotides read TGTGCCAGCAGCACCTCAAGCGGGGGGGCAGAGACCCAGTACTTC. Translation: CASSTSSGGAETQYF.

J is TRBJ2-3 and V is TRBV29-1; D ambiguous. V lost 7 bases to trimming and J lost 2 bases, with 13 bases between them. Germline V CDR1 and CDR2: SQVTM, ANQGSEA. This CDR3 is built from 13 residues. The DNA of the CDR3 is TGCAGCGCATCTACTCACCACACAGATACGCAGTATTTT. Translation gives CSASTHHTDTQYF.

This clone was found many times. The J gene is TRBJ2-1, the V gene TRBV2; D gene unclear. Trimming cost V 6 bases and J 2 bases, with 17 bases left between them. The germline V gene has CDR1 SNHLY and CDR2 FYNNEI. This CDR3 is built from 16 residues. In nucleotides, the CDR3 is TGTGCCAGCAGCGACCCTAGAGCTAAAGCCTACAATGAGCAGTTCTTC. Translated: CASSDPRAKAYNEQFF. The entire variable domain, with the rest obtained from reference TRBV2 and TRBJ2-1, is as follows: EPEVTQTPSHQVTQMGQEVILRCVPISNHLYFYWYRQILGQKVEFLVSFYNNEISEKSEIFDDQFSVERPDGSNFTLKIRSTKLEDSAMYFCASSDPRAKAYNEQFFGPGTRLTVL.

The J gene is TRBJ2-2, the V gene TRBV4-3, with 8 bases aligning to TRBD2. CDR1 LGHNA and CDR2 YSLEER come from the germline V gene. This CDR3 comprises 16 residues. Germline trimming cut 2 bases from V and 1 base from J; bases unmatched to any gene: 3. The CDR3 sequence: CASSQSAGGNTGELFF. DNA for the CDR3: TGCGCCAGCAGCCAATCTGCGGGGGGGAACACCGGGGAGCTGTTTTTT.

CDR3 nucleotides: TGTGCCAGCAGCGGGACAGGGGTTACTGAAGCTTTCTTT. Translating gives CASSGTGVTEAFF. This chain links TRBV9 with TRBJ1-1; 9 positions agree with TRBD1. In germline, CDR1 is SGDLS, CDR2 YYNGEE. The CDR3 has 13 amino acids. Trimming at V came to 3 bases and at J to 5 bases, leaving 2 bases not matched to a gene. The full variable domain, with the rest looked up from reference TRBV9 and TRBJ1-1, is DSGVTQTPKHLITATGQRVTLRCSPRSGDLSVYWYQQSLDQGLQFLIQYYNGEERAKGNILERFSAQQFPDLHSELNLSSLELGDSALYFCASSGTGVTEAFFGQGTRLTVV.

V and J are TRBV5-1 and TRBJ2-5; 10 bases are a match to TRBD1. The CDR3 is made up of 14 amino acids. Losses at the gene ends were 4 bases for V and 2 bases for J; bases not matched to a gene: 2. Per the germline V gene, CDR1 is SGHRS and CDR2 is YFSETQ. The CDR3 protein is CASSAGQGQETQYF. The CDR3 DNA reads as TGCGCCAGCAGCGCGGGACAGGGGCAAGAGACCCAGTACTTC.

The CDR3 loop is CASRNRVLGAYEQYF. CDR3 nucleotide sequence: TGTGCCAGTAGGAACAGGGTTCTTGGAGCCTACGAGCAGTACTTC. The chain links TRBV19 to TRBJ2-7, with D maybe TRBD1 (6 bases). The germline gives CDR1 LNHDA, CDR2 SQIVND (reference sequence). V was pared by 6 bases and J by 2 bases, with 17 bases between. There are 15 residues in the CDR3. The full variable domain, in which reference TRBV19 and TRBJ2-7 provide the parts outside the CDR3, is DGGITQSPKYLFRKEGQNVTLSCEQNLNHDAMYWYRQDPGQGLRLIYYSQIVNDFQKGDIAEGYSVSREKKESFPLTVTSAQKNPTAFYLCASRNRVLGAYEQYFGPGTRLTVT.

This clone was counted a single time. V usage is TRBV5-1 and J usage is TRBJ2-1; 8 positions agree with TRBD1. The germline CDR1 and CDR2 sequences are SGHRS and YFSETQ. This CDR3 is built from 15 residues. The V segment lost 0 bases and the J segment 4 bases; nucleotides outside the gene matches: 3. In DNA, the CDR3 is TGCGCCAGCAGCTTGGAGGGACAGGAGTACAATGAGCAGTTCTTC. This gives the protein CASSLEGQEYNEQFF.

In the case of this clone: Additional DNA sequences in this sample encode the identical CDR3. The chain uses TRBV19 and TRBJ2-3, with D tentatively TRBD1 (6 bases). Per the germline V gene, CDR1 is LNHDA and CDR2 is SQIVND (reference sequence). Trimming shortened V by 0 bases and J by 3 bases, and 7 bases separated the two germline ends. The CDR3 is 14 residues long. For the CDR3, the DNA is TGTGCCAGTAGTATAGATAGGGGGACAGATACGCAGTATTTT. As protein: CASSIDRGTDTQYF.

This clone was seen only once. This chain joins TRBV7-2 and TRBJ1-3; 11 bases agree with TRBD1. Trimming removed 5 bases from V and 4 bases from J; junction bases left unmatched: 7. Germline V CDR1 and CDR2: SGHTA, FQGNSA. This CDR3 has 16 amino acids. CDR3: CASSPGQGAGGNTIYF. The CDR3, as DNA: TGTGCCAGCAGCCCCGGACAGGGGGCAGGGGGAAACACCATATATTTT.

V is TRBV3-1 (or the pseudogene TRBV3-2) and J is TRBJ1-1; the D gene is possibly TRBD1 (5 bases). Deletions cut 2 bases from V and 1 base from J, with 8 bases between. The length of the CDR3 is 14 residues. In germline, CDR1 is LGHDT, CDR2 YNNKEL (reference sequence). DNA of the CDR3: TGTGCCAGCAGCCAATTGGGGCCGAACACTGAAGCTTTCTTT. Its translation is CASSQLGPNTEAFF.

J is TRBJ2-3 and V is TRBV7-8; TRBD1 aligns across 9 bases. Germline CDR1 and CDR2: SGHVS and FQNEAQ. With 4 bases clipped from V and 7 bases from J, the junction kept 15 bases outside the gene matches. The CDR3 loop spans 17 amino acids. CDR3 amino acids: CASSSISQGAQLYTQYF. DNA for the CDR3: TGTGCCAGCAGCTCCATTTCACAGGGGGCACAACTCTATACGCAGTATTTT.

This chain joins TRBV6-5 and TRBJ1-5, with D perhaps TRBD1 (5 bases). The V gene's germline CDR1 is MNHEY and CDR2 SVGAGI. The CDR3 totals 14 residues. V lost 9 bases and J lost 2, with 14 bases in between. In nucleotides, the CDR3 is TGTGCCAGTAGAGGGAGGGGAGGCAATCAGCCCCAGCATTTT. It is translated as CASRGRGGNQPQHF.

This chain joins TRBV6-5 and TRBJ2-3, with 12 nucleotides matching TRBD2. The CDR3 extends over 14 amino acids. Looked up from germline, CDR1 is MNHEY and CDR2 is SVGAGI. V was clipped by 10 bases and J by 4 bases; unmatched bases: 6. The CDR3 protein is CATASGGAPDTQYF. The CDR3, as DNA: TGTGCCACAGCTAGCGGGGGGGCACCAGATACGCAGTATTTT.

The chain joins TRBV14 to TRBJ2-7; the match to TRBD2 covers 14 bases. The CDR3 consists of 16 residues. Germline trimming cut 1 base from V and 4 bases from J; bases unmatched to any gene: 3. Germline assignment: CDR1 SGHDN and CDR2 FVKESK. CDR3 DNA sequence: TGTGCCAGCAGCCAAGGACTAGCGGGAGGGCCGTACGAGCAGTACTTC. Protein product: CASSQGLAGGPYEQYF.

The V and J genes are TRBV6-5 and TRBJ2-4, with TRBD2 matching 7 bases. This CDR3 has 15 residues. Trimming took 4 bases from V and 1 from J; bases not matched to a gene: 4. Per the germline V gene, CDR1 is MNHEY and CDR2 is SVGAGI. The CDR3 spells CASSFPGGAKNIQYF. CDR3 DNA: TGTGCCAGCAGTTTCCCCGGGGGGGCCAAAAACATTCAGTACTTC.